This T cell receptor beta chain is from a study of blood T cell repertoires in COVID-19. The overall study: Donors in the United States, Italy and Spain gave samples during acute or convalescent COVID-19. Sample material is recorded as cDNA or gDNA derived from T cells, B-cell-depleted T cells, or PBMCs.

Trimming took off 7 bases at V and 12 bases at J, with 15 bases between the two ends. The CDR3 spans 10 residues. The germline CDR1 and CDR2 sequences are SQVTM and ANQGSEA. Per the original data handling: How many nucleated cells were present was estimated from reference gene primer amplification. Sequencing used immunoSEQ multiplex PCR; TCRdb keeps in-frame clones, though not all of them. V and J calls and clone size follow that table, whereas D and trimming were derived from the DNA. The top ten hold 6.5% to 8.5% of the sample, which has 150,000 to 200,000 clones, about four fifths seen once. V usage is TRBV29-1 and J usage is TRBJ1-1, with D maybe TRBD1 (6 bases). The TCR sequence derives from a human donor in a cohort sampled during active COVID-19. The sequenced sample was peripheral blood. CDR3 DNA sequence: TGCAGCGCTGGGACACTGGAATCTTTCTTT. This encodes CSAGTLESFF.